This entry describes one T cell receptor beta chain. The antigen is not known. The protocol was immunoSEQ multiplex PCR, while the TCRdb copy is restricted to in-frame clones and leaves out a portion. Among 77,000 or so clones, around 93% were seen once, and the ten largest hold approximately 30%. The germline V gene has CDR1 MDHEN and CDR2 SYDVKM. The CDR3 totals 14 residues. Trimming took 5 bases from V and 2 from J; bases not matched to a gene: 0. This sample was included in a study of T cell responses to AZD1222 COVID-19 vaccine. Findings and caveats of the study: Possibly, clonal diversity was underestimated; donors were largely white British and included more females. A rise in Spike-specific TCR breadth and depth followed two AZD1222 doses. Only five or six AZD1222 recipients tested seropositive at baseline.

V usage is TRBV28 and J usage is TRBJ1-3; 10 bases agree with TRBD1. The sample in question was peripheral blood, obtained 28 days after the second AZD1222 dose. The TCR was taken from an adult who received the AZD1222 COVID-19 vaccine. CDR3 region: CASSDRGPGNTIYF. CDR3 nucleotide sequence: TGTGCCAGCAGTGACAGGGGGCCTGGAAACACCATATATTTT.